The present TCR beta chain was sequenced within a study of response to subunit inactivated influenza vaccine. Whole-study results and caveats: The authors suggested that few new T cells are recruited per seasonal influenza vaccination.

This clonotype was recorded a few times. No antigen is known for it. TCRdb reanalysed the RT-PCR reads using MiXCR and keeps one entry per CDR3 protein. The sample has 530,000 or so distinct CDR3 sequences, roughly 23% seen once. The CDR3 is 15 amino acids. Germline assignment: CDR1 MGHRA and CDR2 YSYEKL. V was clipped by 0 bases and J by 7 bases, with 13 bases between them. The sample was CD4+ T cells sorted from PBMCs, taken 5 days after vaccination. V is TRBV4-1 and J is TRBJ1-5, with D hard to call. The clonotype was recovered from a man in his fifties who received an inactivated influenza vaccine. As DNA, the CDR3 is TGCGCCAGCAGCCAAGATCCGGCAGTCCAGCAGCCCCAGCATTTT. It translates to CASSQDPAVQQPQHF.